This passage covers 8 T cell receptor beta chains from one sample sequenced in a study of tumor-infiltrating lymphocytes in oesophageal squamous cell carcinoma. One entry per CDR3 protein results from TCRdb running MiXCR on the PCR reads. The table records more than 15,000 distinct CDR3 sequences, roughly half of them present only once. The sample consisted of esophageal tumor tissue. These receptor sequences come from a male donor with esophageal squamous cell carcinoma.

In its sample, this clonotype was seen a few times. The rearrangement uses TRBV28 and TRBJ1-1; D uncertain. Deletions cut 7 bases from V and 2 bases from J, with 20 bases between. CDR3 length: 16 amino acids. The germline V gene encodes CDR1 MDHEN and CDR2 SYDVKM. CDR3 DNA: TGTGCCAGCAACCTCCTCCGTGGCAGAACCAACACTGAAGCTTTCTTT. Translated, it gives CASNLLRGRTNTEAFF.

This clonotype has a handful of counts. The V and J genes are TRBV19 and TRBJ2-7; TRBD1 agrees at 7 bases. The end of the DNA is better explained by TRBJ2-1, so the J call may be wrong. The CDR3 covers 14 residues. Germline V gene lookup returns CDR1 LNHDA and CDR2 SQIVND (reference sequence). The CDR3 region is CASSRKGADNEQFF. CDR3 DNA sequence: TGTGCCAGTAGCAGAAAGGGGGCAGACAATGAGCAGTTCTTC.

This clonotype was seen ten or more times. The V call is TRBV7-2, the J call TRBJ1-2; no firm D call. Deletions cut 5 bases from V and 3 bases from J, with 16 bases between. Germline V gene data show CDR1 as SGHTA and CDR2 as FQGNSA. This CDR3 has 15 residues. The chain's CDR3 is CASSVGQITDYGYTF. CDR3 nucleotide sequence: TGTGCCAGCAGCGTCGGGCAGATAACGGACTATGGCTACACCTTC.

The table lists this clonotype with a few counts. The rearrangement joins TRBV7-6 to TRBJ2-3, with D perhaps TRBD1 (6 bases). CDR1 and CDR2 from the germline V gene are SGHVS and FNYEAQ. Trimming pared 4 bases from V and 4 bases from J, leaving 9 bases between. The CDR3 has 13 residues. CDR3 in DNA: TGTGCCAGCAGCTCACAGGGTCCAGATACGCAGTATTTT. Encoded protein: CASSSQGPDTQYF.

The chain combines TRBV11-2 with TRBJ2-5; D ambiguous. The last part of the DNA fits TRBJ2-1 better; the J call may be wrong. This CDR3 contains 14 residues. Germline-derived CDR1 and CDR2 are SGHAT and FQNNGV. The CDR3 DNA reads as TGTGCCAGCAGCTTAGGAAATATTGGGGTTGAGCAGTTCTTC. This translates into CASSLGNIGVEQFF.

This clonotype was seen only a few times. The CDR3 sequence is CSARDLASYYNEQFF. The CDR3 DNA sequence: TGCAGTGCTAGAGATCTAGCGTCGTACTACAATGAGCAGTTCTTC. The chain is built from TRBV20-1 and TRBJ2-7; weak D call: TRBD2 (6 bases). The DNA end favors TRBJ2-1, so the J call may be wrong. The CDR3 is made up of 15 amino acids. Per germline, CDR1 DFQATT and CDR2 SNEGSKA (reference sequence).

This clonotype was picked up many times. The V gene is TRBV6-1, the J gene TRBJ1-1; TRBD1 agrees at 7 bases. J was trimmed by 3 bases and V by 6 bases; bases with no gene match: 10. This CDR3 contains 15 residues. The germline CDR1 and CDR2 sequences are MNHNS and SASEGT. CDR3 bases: TGTGCCAGCAGCTCACCTTCAACAGGGGACACTGAAGCTTTCTTT. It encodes CASSSPSTGDTEAFF.

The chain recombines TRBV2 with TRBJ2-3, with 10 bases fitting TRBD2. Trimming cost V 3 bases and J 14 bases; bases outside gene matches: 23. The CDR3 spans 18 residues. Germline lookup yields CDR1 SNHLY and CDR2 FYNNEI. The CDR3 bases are TGTGCCAGCAGTGAGAGTCTAGCGGGAGCCAATCCCACCGGGGAGCTGTATTTT. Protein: CASSESLAGANPTGELYF.